The 13 T cell receptor beta chains presented below share a single source sample, sequenced in a study of chemoradiotherapy in HPV16-positive cancers. Sequencing used immunoSEQ multiplex PCR; TCRdb keeps in-frame clones, though not all of them. Among fewer than 10,000 clones listed, approximately 70% were seen once. The source material was tumor tissue, sampled from a patient who underwent chemoradiotherapy. The receptors derive from a human donor with HPV-associated anogenital cancer.

A few counts support this clone. The gene calls are TRBV5-1 and TRBJ2-7, with 10 nucleotides matching TRBD2. Germline V CDR1 and CDR2: SGHRS, YFSETQ. This CDR3 region has 18 residues. J gave up 6 bases and V 3 bases, and 18 bases lay outside the gene matches. This CDR3 is CASSSGRTGRLAGAEQYF. CDR3 bases: TGCGCCAGCAGCTCCGGTAGGACAGGGCGGCTAGCGGGAGCCGAGCAGTACTTC.

The chain couples TRBV4-1 to TRBJ2-1, with D possibly matching TRBD2 (6 bases). This CDR3 has 15 amino acids. Per germline, CDR1 MGHRA and CDR2 YSYEKL. Trimming removed 1 base at V and 4 bases at J, with 11 bases between. The CDR3 is CASSQGVGGYNEQFF. The CDR3 coding sequence is TGCGCCAGCAGCCAAGGGGTTGGGGGGTACAATGAGCAGTTCTTC.

The chain couples TRBV7-9 to TRBJ1-5; 8 bases line up with TRBD1. The CDR3 runs 15 residues. The V gene's germline CDR1 is SEHNR and CDR2 FQNEAQ (reference sequence). V lost 4 bases and J lost 5; bases outside the gene matches: 7. CDR3 DNA sequence: TGTGCCAGCAGCTCTGGACAGGGAGCATATCAGCCCCAGCATTTT. It yields the protein CASSSGQGAYQPQHF. Filled out from reference TRBV7-9 and TRBJ1-5, the complete variable domain reads DTGVSQNPRHKITKRGQNVTFRCDPISEHNRLYWYRQTLGQGPEFLTYFQNEAQLEKSRLLSDRFSAERPKGSFSTLEIQRTEQGDSAMYLCASSSGQGAYQPQHFGDGTRLSIL.

The rearrangement joins TRBV7-3 to TRBJ1-2; no clear D gene. The CDR3 has 13 amino acids. Germline V gene lookup returns CDR1 SGHTA and CDR2 FQGTGA. Trimming removed 5 bases from V and 6 bases from J, with 13 bases in between. The CDR3 DNA is TGTGCCAGCAGCCAGGCAGTTTATAATGGCTACACCTTC. It codes for CASSQAVYNGYTF.

On this clone: Germline and junction disagree at one end, which may indicate a read error. The V gene is TRBV2, the J gene TRBJ2-2; 11 bases are shared with TRBD2. Germline lookup yields CDR1 SNHLY and CDR2 FYNNEI. The CDR3 consists of 16 residues. The CDR3 loop reads CASSLAGGREHRGAVF. In DNA form, the CDR3 reads TGTGCCAGCAGTCTAGCGGGGGGCCGTGAACACCGGGGAGCTGTTTTT.

In this sample, this clone turned up once. The CDR3 nucleotides read TGTGCCAGCAGCCGTGTGGGTACTAACAATGAGCAGTTCTTC. Residues: CASSRVGTNNEQFF. V is TRBV11-2 and J is TRBJ2-1; no definite D call. CDR1 SGHAT and CDR2 FQNNGV come from the germline V gene. V gave up 5 bases and J gave up 5 bases, with 13 bases separating them. The CDR3 covers 14 residues. The full variable domain, rest sourced from reference TRBV11-2 and TRBJ2-1, is EAGVAQSPRYKIIEKRQSVAFWCNPISGHATLYWYQQILGQGPKLLIQFQNNGVVDDSQLPKDRFSAERLKGVDSTLKIQPAKLEDSAVYLCASSRVGTNNEQFFGPGTRLTVL.

This chain joins TRBV28 and TRBJ1-1, with D unclear. V was cut by 8 bases and J by 3 bases, with 10 bases left in between. This CDR3 is 12 amino acids long. Germline CDR1 and CDR2: MDHEN and SYDVKM. CDR3 bases: TGTGCCAGCTTGGGCGGCCACACTGAAGCTTTCTTT. The encoded protein is CASLGGHTEAFF.

This clone came up a few times. At one boundary the junction diverges from the germline segment, which might be a read error. V usage is TRBV7-7 and J usage is TRBJ2-1; 9 bases line up with TRBD2. Germline V lookup: CDR1 SSHAT, CDR2 FNYEAQ (reference sequence). This CDR3 is built from 16 residues. DNA for the CDR3: TGTGCTAGCAGCTTAGGGGGTAGCGGGAGTCACAATGAGCAGTTCTTC. It is translated as CASSLGGSGSHNEQFF.

The chain carries TRBV5-1 and TRBJ2-7, with TRBD1 matching over 7 bases. The CDR3 contains 15 residues. Per germline, CDR1 SGHRS and CDR2 YFSETQ. V lost 4 bases and J lost 1; bases outside the gene matches: 8. The CDR3 region is CASSPGTEVSYEQYF. CDR3 coding DNA: TGCGCCAGCAGCCCCGGGACAGAAGTTTCCTACGAGCAGTACTTC.

The chain joins TRBV27 to TRBJ1-6, with unresolved D. The CDR3 runs 15 residues. Trimming pared 5 bases from V and 6 bases from J, leaving 14 bases between. The germline V gene encodes CDR1 MNHEY and CDR2 SMNVEV (reference sequence). The CDR3 DNA reads as TGTGCCAGCAGTCCCTCACGGGTAACTAATTCACCCCTCCACTTT. Translation gives CASSPSRVTNSPLHF.

J is TRBJ1-6 and V is TRBV9, with D perhaps TRBD1 (6 bases). Germline assignment: CDR1 SGDLS and CDR2 YYNGEE. The CDR3 consists of 13 residues. Trimming removed 4 bases at V and 5 bases at J, with 7 bases between. This CDR3 is CASSRDNNSPLHF. For the CDR3, the DNA is TGTGCCAGCAGCCGGGACAATAATTCACCCCTCCACTTT.

The V and J genes are TRBV9 and TRBJ1-1; 8 bases map to TRBD1. CDR1 SGDLS and CDR2 YYNGEE come from the germline V gene. The CDR3 totals 16 residues. V was clipped by 4 bases and J by 7 bases; unmatched bases: 15. The CDR3: CASSSQGATYYCEAFF. The CDR3 DNA reads as TGTGCCAGCAGCTCCCAGGGGGCCACCTACTACTGTGAAGCTTTCTTT.

The genes are TRBV7-2 and TRBJ2-5; D unresolved. Germline V gene data show CDR1 as SGHTA and CDR2 as FQGNSA. The V end lost 5 bases, the J end lost 4 bases, and 14 bases lay between the germline ends. This CDR3 is built from 14 residues. This chain's CDR3 is CASSGTRMGETQYF. DNA of the CDR3: TGTGCCAGCAGCGGCACCCGGATGGGAGAGACCCAGTACTTC.